This T cell receptor (beta chain) was observed in a study of blood T cell repertoires in COVID-19. Whole-study context: Donors in the United States, Italy and Spain gave samples during acute or convalescent COVID-19.

Some clones are missing from TCRdb's copy, which holds only in-frame ones; the method was immunoSEQ multiplex PCR. There are about 330,000 clones in the sample; more than 85% occur only once, and roughly 20% lies in the top ten. The CDR3 sequence is 18 residues long. J gave up 1 base and V 5 bases, and 9 bases lay outside the gene matches. This TCR came from a woman in her 30s who had recovered from COVID-19. The rearrangement uses TRBV6-7 and TRBJ1-5; the match to TRBD1 covers 12 bases. TRBV6-7 is an ORF, and what it does is uncertain. Sequences were obtained from PBMCs or T cells enriched from blood (not recorded which). CDR3 region: CASSPGQGANRSNQPQHF. The CDR3 coding sequence is TGTGCCAGCAGTCCGGGACAGGGGGCGAATAGGAGCAATCAGCCCCAGCATTTT.